The source of this T cell receptor (beta chain) is a study of blood T cell repertoires in COVID-19. Study in general: Spain, Italy and the United States supplied samples that represented acute and convalescent COVID-19. T cells, B-cell-depleted T cells, or PBMCs supplied cDNA or gDNA.

This CDR3 spans 14 amino acids. V shed 3 bases, J shed 4 bases, and the junction held 2 bases outside the gene matches. Per the germline V gene, CDR1 is KGHSH and CDR2 is LQKENI. How the authors handled the data: From reference gene primer amplification, estimates of nucleated cell counts were derived. Here immunoSEQ multiplex PCR was the method, and the copy in TCRdb shows in-frame clones only, minus some. V, J and clone size are those of that table, while D and trimming were read from the DNA. The repertoire holds over 70,000 clones, with 70% to 85% as singletons. The sequence came from a man aged 70 or older with acute or convalescent COVID-19. The sample comprised peripheral blood. J is TRBJ1-3 and V is TRBV18; 8 bases line up with TRBD1. The DNA for the CDR3 is TGTGCCAGCTCACCGGACAGGGCGGGAAACACCATATATTTT. This gives the protein CASSPDRAGNTIYF.